Following are 14 T cell receptor beta chains from one sample sequenced in a study of T cell responses to AZD1222 COVID-19 vaccine. Some clones are missing from TCRdb's copy, which holds only in-frame ones; the method was immunoSEQ multiplex PCR. The table includes about 140,000 clones, almost 90% detected once. The source was peripheral blood, collected 28 days after the second AZD1222 dose. The origin of the receptors is an adult who received the AZD1222 COVID-19 vaccine.

The chain employs TRBV5-1 and TRBJ2-3; 9 nucleotides agree with TRBD1. This CDR3 spans 15 amino acids. The V and J ends lost 6 bases and 4 bases, in that order; junction bases with no gene match: 9. Germline CDR1 and CDR2: SGHRS and YFSETQ. CDR3 DNA: TGCGCCAGCATAGGGACAGGGAAAGGAGCAGATACGCAGTATTTT. This translates into CASIGTGKGADTQYF.

The J gene is TRBJ1-1, the V gene TRBV28; TRBD1 is a possible D gene (6 bases). Germline V gene sequence: CDR1 MDHEN, CDR2 SYDVKM. This CDR3 has 14 amino acids. CDR3 nucleotides: TGTGCTCACAGGGCGGGGGGAGCGAACACTGAAGCTTTCTTT. As protein: CAHRAGGANTEAFF.

This sequence joins TRBV13 and TRBJ2-7; 12 nucleotides line up with TRBD2. Looked up from germline, CDR1 is PRHDT and CDR2 is FYEKMQ (reference sequence). There are 15 residues in the CDR3. After removal of 5 bases from V and 5 bases from J, the junction contained 7 bases not matched to a gene. The CDR3 loop is CASSIATSGSHEQYF. CDR3 bases: TGTGCCAGCAGCATAGCGACTAGCGGGAGCCACGAGCAGTACTTC.

The chain links TRBV14 to TRBJ2-1, with a tentative D call TRBD1 (5 bases). The CDR3 is 15 residues long. Germline loops: CDR1 SGHDN, CDR2 FVKESK. V lost 3 bases and J lost 5, with 14 bases in between. The CDR3 sequence is CASSQVGLGNNEQFF. The DNA for the CDR3 is TGTGCCAGCAGCCAGGTGGGGCTAGGTAACAATGAGCAGTTCTTC.

This sequence joins TRBV19 and TRBJ1-1; TRBD1 agrees at 10 bases. The V gene's germline CDR1 is LNHDA and CDR2 SQIVND (reference sequence). V was pared by 3 bases and J by 3 bases, with 1 base of the junction left unmatched. This CDR3 spans 14 amino acids. The CDR3 DNA sequence: TGTGCCAGTAGTATTGGACAGGGGGACACTGAAGCTTTCTTT. Amino acid sequence: CASSIGQGDTEAFF.

The chain links TRBV30 to TRBJ2-1; 7 positions match TRBD2. The CDR3 contains 15 residues. Trimming removed 4 bases from V and 5 bases from J; junction bases left unmatched: 11. Germline V lookup: CDR1 GTSNPN, CDR2 SVGIG (reference sequence). CDR3 protein: CAWKSLGEGNNEQFF. Written as DNA, the CDR3 is TGTGCCTGGAAATCGTTGGGGGAGGGGAACAATGAGCAGTTCTTC.

This clone was detected only a few times. The chain carries TRBV5-1 and TRBJ2-6; the D call may be TRBD1 or TRBD2 (6 bases each). V was cut by 6 bases and J by 1 base, with 17 bases left in between. CDR3 size: 17 residues. The germline gives CDR1 SGHRS, CDR2 YFSETQ. The CDR3 protein is CASNRDGGGSGANVLTF. In DNA, the CDR3 is TGCGCCAGCAATCGGGACGGGGGCGGTTCTGGGGCCAACGTCCTGACTTTC. The full variable domain, rest sourced from reference TRBV5-1 and TRBJ2-6, is KAGVTQTPRYLIKTRGQQVTLSCSPISGHRSVSWYQQTPGQGLQFLFEYFSETQRNKGNFPGRFSGRQFSNSRSEMNVSTLELGDSALYLCASNRDGGGSGANVLTFGAGSRLTVL.

J is TRBJ2-7 and V is TRBV6-2 or TRBV6-3; D is undetermined. The CDR3 consists of 14 residues. Germline CDR1 and CDR2: MNHEY and SVGEGT. Trimming pared 2 bases from V and 1 base from J, leaving 9 bases between. CDR3 nucleotides: TGTGCCAGCAGTTACACCTCAGGTTCCTACGAGCAGTACTTC. Translated: CASSYTSGSYEQYF.

Concerning this clone itself: Distinct nucleotide sequences in the sample also encode this CDR3. This rearrangement joins TRBV10-3 to TRBJ2-3; D is ambiguous. Germline V gene sequence: CDR1 ENHRY, CDR2 SYGVKD. The CDR3 totals 12 residues. V was clipped by 0 bases and J by 4 bases, with 2 bases between them. The DNA for the CDR3 is TGTGCCATCAGTGAGTCGGCAGATACGCAGTATTTT. Its protein is CAISESADTQYF.

The chain recombines TRBV5-1 with TRBJ1-1; the match to TRBD1 covers 8 bases. The CDR3 extends over 15 amino acids. Per the germline V gene, CDR1 is SGHRS and CDR2 is YFSETQ. V lost 3 bases and J lost 4; bases outside the gene matches: 8. The CDR3 loop is CASSWDGQGITEAFF. Written as DNA, the CDR3 is TGCGCCAGCAGCTGGGACGGACAGGGTATCACTGAAGCTTTCTTT.

The chain combines TRBV4-1 with TRBJ2-1; 10 nucleotides align to TRBD2. The CDR3 has 16 residues. Germline CDR1 is MGHRA and CDR2 is YSYEKL. Unmatched junction bases numbered 8, after V lost 1 base and J lost 8 bases. The CDR3 DNA reads TGCGCCAGCAGCCAAGTAGGACTAGCGGATTCGGATGAGCAGTTCTTC. Translated: CASSQVGLADSDEQFF.

The chain couples TRBV28 to TRBJ2-1; D call uncertain. The CDR3 length is 14 residues. The germline CDR1 and CDR2 sequences are MDHEN and SYDVKM. V shed 2 bases and J shed 6 bases, with 11 bases lying between them. CDR3 in amino acids: CASSLPVDRNEQFF. Here the CDR3 DNA reads TGTGCCAGCAGTTTACCGGTGGACCGCAATGAGCAGTTCTTC.

This clone was counted only a few times. CDR3 coding DNA: TGTGCCAGCAGTTACACCGGGACAGGGGGGCATCAGCCCCAGCATTTT. It codes for CASSYTGTGGHQPQHF. The chain is built from TRBV6-2 or TRBV6-3 and TRBJ1-5, with 11 bases lining up with TRBD1. The V and J ends lost 2 bases and 5 bases, in that order; junction bases with no gene match: 5. Germline assignment: CDR1 MNHEY and CDR2 SVGEGT. This CDR3 is built from 16 residues.

The genes are TRBV5-1 and TRBJ2-1; D may be TRBD2 (5 bases). The V end was cut by 0 bases, the J end by 9 bases, with 13 bases between. The CDR3 runs 14 residues. CDR1 is SGHRS and CDR2 is YFSETQ in the germline V gene. The CDR3 DNA reads as TGCGCCAGCAGCTTGGTTCAGGACTCCACTGAGCAGTTCTTC. Its translation is CASSLVQDSTEQFF.